This TCR beta chain was identified during a study of monozygotic twins with inflammatory bowel disease. Germline lookup yields CDR1 SGHTA and CDR2 FQGNSA. The CDR3 has 13 residues. Concerning this clonotype: Its cognate antigen is unknown.

No DNA is given; TCRdb re-called the 5' RACE reads and lists each CDR3 protein once. The sample includes a few hundred thousand distinct CDR3 sequences. Findings and caveats of the study: Versus healthy twins, IBD patients showed fewer clonotypes shared with others, especially with disease activity. The data offered no way to tell different T cell subtypes apart.

Sequenced material: blood. This clonotype was obtained from a human donor with ulcerative colitis or Crohn's disease, or a healthy co-twin of an affected twin (not recorded which). The chain links TRBV7-2 to TRBJ1-2; TCRdb names TRBD1, which stays unverified in the absence of DNA. The CDR3 sequence: CASSRSGGNGYTF. Full variable domain (rest looked up from reference TRBV7-2 and TRBJ1-2): GAGVSQSPSNKVTEKGKDVELRCDPISGHTALYWYRQSLGQGLEFLIYFQGNSAPDKSGLPSDRFSAERTGGSVSTLTIQRTQQEDSAVYLCASSRSGGNGYTFGSGTRLTVV.